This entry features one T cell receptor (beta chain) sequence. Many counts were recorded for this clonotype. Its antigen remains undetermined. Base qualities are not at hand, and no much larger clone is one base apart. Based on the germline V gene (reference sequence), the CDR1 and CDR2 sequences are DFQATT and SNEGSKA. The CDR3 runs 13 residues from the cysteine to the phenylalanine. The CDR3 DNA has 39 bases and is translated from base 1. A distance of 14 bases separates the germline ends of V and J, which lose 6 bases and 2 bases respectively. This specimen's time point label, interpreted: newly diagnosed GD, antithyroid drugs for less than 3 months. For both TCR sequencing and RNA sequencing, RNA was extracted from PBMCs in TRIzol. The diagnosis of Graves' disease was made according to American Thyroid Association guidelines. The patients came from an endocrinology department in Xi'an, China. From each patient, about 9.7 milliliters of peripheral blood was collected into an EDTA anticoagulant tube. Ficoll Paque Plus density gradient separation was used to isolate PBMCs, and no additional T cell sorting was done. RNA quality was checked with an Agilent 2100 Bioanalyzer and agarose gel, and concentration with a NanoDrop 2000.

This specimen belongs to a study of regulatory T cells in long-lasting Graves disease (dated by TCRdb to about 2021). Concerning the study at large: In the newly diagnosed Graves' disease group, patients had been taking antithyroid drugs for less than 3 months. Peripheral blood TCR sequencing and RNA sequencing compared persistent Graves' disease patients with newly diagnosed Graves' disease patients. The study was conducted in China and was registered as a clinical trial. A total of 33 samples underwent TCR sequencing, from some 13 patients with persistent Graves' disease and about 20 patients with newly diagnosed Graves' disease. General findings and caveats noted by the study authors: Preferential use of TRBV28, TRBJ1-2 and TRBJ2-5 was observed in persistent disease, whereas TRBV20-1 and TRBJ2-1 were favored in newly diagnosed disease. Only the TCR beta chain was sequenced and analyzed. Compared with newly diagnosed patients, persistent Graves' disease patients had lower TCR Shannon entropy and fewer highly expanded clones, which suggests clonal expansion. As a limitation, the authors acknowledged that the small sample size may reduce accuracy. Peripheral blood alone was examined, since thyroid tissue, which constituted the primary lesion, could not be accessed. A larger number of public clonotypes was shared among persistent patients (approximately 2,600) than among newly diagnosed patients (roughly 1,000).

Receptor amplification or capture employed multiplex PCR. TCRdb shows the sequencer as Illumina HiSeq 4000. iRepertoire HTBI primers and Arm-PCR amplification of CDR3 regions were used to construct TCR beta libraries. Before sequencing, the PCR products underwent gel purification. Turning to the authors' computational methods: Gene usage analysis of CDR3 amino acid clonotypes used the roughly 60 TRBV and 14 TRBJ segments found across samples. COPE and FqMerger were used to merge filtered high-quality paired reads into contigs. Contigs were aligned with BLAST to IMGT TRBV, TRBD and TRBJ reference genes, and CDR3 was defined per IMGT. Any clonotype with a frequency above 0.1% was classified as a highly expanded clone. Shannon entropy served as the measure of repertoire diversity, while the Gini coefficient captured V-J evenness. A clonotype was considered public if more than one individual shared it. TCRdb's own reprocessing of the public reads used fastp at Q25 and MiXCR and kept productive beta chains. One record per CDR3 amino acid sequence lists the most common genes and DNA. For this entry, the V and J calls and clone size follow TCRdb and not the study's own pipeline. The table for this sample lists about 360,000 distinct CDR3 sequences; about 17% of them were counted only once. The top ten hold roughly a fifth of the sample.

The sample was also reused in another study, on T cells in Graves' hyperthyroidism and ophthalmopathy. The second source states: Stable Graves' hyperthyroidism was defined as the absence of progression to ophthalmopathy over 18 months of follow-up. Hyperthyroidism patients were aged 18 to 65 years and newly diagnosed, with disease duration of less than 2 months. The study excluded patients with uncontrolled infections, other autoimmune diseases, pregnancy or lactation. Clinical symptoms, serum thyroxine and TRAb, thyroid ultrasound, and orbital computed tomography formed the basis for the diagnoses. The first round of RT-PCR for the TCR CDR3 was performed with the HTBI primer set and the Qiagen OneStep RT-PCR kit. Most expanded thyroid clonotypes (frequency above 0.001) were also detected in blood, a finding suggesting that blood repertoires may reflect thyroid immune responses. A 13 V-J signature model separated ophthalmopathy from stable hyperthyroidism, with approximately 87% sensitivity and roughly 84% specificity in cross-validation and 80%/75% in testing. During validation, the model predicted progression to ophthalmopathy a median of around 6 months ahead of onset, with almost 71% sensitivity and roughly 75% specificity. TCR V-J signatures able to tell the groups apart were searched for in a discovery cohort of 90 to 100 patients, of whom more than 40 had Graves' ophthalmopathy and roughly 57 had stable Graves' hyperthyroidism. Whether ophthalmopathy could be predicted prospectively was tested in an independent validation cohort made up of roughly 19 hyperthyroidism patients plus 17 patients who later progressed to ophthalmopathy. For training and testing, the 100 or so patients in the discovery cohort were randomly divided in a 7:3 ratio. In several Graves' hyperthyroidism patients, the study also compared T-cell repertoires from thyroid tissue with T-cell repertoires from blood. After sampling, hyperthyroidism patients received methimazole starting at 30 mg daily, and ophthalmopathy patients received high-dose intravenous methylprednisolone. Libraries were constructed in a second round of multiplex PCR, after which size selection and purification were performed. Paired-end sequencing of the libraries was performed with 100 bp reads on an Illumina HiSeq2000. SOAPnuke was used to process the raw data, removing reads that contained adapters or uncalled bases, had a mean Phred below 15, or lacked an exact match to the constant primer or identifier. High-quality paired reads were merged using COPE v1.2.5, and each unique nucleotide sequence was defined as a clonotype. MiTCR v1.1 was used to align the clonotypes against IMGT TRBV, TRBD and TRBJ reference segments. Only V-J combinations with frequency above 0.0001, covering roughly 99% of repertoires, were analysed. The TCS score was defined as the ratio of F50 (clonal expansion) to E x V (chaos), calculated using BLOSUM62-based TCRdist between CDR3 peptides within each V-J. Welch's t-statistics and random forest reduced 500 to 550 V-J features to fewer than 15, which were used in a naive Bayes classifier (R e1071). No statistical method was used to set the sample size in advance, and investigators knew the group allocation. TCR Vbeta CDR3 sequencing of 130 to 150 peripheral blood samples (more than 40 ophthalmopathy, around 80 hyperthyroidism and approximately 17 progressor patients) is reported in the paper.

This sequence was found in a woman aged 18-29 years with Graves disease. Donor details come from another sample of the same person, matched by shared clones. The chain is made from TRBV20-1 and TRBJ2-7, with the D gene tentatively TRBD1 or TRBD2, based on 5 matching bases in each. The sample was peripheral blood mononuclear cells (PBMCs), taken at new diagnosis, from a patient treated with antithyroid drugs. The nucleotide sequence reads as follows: TGCAGTGCCACGGGACCTCTCGCCTACGAGCAGTACTTC. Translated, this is CSATGPLAYEQYF.